The 17 T cell receptor beta chains below all came from one sample that was sequenced in a study of T-cell reconstitution after alpha-beta-depleted transplantation in children (dated by TCRdb to about 2016). What this sample's treatment or condition label stands for: allogeneic hematopoietic cell transplantation with graft depleted of TCRalphabeta T cells and CD19 B cells. Receptor amplification or capture employed PCR. Sequencing was carried out with an Illumina HiSeq 2500. To normalize quantification of the TCRbeta repertoire, the TCR libraries were built with molecular barcoding that relied on unique molecular identifiers. TCRdb passed the public sequencing reads through fastp at Q25 and MiXCR, retaining productive beta sequences. All rows with the same CDR3 protein become a single entry with the most common DNA and genes. In this sample the table shows 480,000 or so distinct CDR3 sequences, approximately 10% of which occur a single time. The ten largest clones represent around 2.2% of the sample.

This material consisted of PBMCs, taken before TCRalphabeta/CD19-depleted stem cell transplant. These receptors were obtained from a child aged 2 to 15 with inherited bone marrow failure, due to receive a stem cell transplant.

This clonotype was detected many times. The gene calls are TRBV28 and TRBJ2-5; D unresolved. The CDR3 covers 14 residues. Germline values: CDR1 MDHEN, CDR2 SYDVKM. The V end lost 2 bases, the J end lost 4 bases, and 11 bases lay between the germline ends. The CDR3 nucleotides read TGTGCCAGCAGTTTAAACCTGCCGGGAGAGACCCAGTACTTC. It is translated as CASSLNLPGETQYF.

This clonotype was seen repeatedly, ten times or more. The chain uses TRBV9 and TRBJ2-5, with 11 nucleotides matching TRBD2. The CDR3 is made up of 18 amino acids. V gave up 0 bases and J gave up 2 bases; unmatched junction bases: 9. Germline CDR1 and CDR2: SGDLS and YYNGEE. CDR3 nucleotide sequence: TGTGCCAGCAGCGTAGGCCTAGCGGGAGGAGGAGTTCAAGAGACCCAGTACTTC. Protein: CASSVGLAGGGVQETQYF.

J is TRBJ2-3 and V is TRBV3-1; 9 positions agree with TRBD2. The V gene's germline CDR1 is LGHDT and CDR2 YNNKEL (reference sequence). The V segment lost 0 bases and the J segment 4 bases; nucleotides outside the gene matches: 8. The CDR3 has 17 amino acids. CDR3 sequence reads: CASSQDFGSGSADTQYF. In nucleotides, the CDR3 is TGTGCCAGCAGCCAAGATTTCGGTAGCGGGAGCGCAGATACGCAGTATTTT.

This clonotype was seen many times. The chain is built from TRBV7-2 and TRBJ2-4; possibly TRBD2 for D (6 bases). Germline V CDR1 and CDR2: SGHTA, FQGNSA. Trimming removed 2 bases from V and 7 bases from J, with 12 bases in between. There are 14 residues in the CDR3. The CDR3 nucleotides are TGTGCCAGCAGCTTAAGGCGGGATAATAACATTCAGTACTTC. This translates into CASSLRRDNNIQYF.

Ten or more counts support this clonotype. The V and J genes are TRBV6-2 or TRBV6-3 and TRBJ2-2; weak D call: TRBD2 (5 bases). The CDR3 loop spans 15 amino acids. Germline CDR1 and CDR2: MNHEY and SVGEGT. The V gene lost 8 bases and the J gene lost 0 bases, with 13 bases spanning the gap. The CDR3 coding sequence is TGTGCCAGCGCAGGACTGGGCACGAACACCGGGGAGCTGTTTTTT. Translating gives CASAGLGTNTGELFF.

This clonotype was counted many times. The genes are TRBV20-1 and TRBJ1-1; the D gene is possibly TRBD1 (5 bases). The V gene's germline CDR1 is DFQATT and CDR2 SNEGSKA (reference sequence). Trimming stripped 5 bases from V and 4 bases from J, with 11 bases between. The CDR3 loop spans 12 amino acids. The CDR3 DNA reads TGCAGTGCTGCCAGGGTACCCACTGAAGCTTTCTTT. Protein: CSAARVPTEAFF.

This clonotype was seen many times. This chain uses TRBV7-8 with TRBJ2-4, with 7 nucleotides matching TRBD1. The junction had 14 bases not matched to a gene; V was cut back by 3 bases and J by 0 bases. Germline values: CDR1 SGHVS, CDR2 FQNEAQ. The CDR3 sequence is 19 residues long. This CDR3 is CASSFITGVDHLAKNIQYF. CDR3 nucleotide sequence: TGTGCCAGCAGCTTTATTACAGGGGTGGACCATCTAGCCAAAAACATTCAGTACTTC.

This clonotype has ten or more counts. The V call is TRBV27, the J call TRBJ2-2; 9 bases align to TRBD1. The CDR3 is 16 amino acids. Germline values: CDR1 MNHEY, CDR2 SMNVEV (reference sequence). Trimming took 4 bases from V and 1 from J; bases not matched to a gene: 4. CDR3 region: CASSSRTGVNTGELFF. CDR3 DNA: TGTGCCAGCAGTTCAAGGACAGGGGTGAACACCGGGGAGCTGTTTTTT.

The rearrangement joins TRBV27 to TRBJ2-1, with a possible D match to TRBD2 (6 bases). The CDR3 sequence is 15 residues long. V lost 7 bases and J lost 3, with 16 bases in between. Germline loops: CDR1 MNHEY, CDR2 SMNVEV (reference sequence). The CDR3 loop reads CASTSGKAGYNEQFF. As DNA, the CDR3 is TGTGCCAGCACCTCCGGGAAAGCGGGCTACAATGAGCAGTTCTTC.

This clonotype was observed at least ten times. V usage is TRBV2 and J usage is TRBJ2-3, with 8 bases matching TRBD2. From germline, CDR1 is SNHLY and CDR2 FYNNEI. Germline trimming cut 8 bases from V and 0 bases from J; bases unmatched to any gene: 7. This CDR3 is 15 amino acids long. The CDR3 reads CASSLTSDSTDTQYF. The CDR3, as DNA: TGTGCCAGCTCCTTGACTAGCGATAGCACAGATACGCAGTATTTT. The entire variable domain, with the rest obtained from reference TRBV2 and TRBJ2-3, is as follows: EPEVTQTPSHQVTQMGQEVILRCVPISNHLYFYWYRQILGQKVEFLVSFYNNEISEKSEIFDDQFSVERPDGSNFTLKIRSTKLEDSAMYFCASSLTSDSTDTQYFGPGTRLTVL.

This clonotype was picked up many times. The J gene is TRBJ2-2, the V gene TRBV9; D might be TRBD1 or TRBD2, each matching 5 bases. The CDR3 has 17 amino acids. V gave up 4 bases and J gave up 0 bases, with 16 bases separating them. Germline lookup yields CDR1 SGDLS and CDR2 YYNGEE. This chain's CDR3 is CASSLVYGATNTGELFF. The CDR3 DNA follows: TGTGCCAGCAGCCTGGTCTACGGGGCTACGAACACCGGGGAGCTGTTTTTT.

Concerning this clonotype: A much larger clone differs from this one at a single base, so this may be a read error. This chain connects TRBV7-2 to TRBJ1-5, with a possible D match to TRBD1 (6 bases). The CDR3 spans 13 residues. Germline CDR1 and CDR2: SGHTA and FQGNSA. The CDR3 DNA reads TGTGCCAGCAGCTATACAGGGCTTCAGACCCAGCATTTT. Translating gives CASSYTGLQTQHF.

The rearrangement links TRBV21-1 to TRBJ2-7; the table's D call TRBD1 went unverified against the DNA. TRBV21-1 is a listed pseudogene. This CDR3 has 15 amino acids. The CDR3 DNA follows: TGTGCCAGCAACCCACAGGGACCTTGCTCCTACGAGCAGTACTTC. The encoded protein is CASNPQGPCSYEQYF.

As for this clonotype: Being one base from a much bigger clone, this may be a read error. The chain employs TRBV10-2 and TRBJ1-5, with D possibly being TRBD1 (6 bases). Trimming cost V 4 bases and J 4 bases, with 23 bases left between them. This CDR3 is 18 amino acids long. Looked up from germline, CDR1 is WSHSY and CDR2 is SAAADI. CDR3 protein: CASSGHLPGGQGNQPQHF. For the CDR3, the DNA is TGCGCCAGCAGTGGACATTTGCCTGGGGGTCAGGGGAATCAGCCCCAGCATTTT.

This clonotype was picked up a small number of times. The V and J genes are TRBV18 and TRBJ2-5; 7 nucleotides match TRBD1. J lost 2 bases, V lost 1 base, and 1 base had no gene match. CDR1 KGHSH and CDR2 LQKENI come from the germline V gene. The CDR3 has 14 amino acids. The CDR3 DNA sequence: TGTGCCAGCTCACCACAGGGACAGCAAGAGACCCAGTACTTC. Its translation: CASSPQGQQETQYF. Based on the CDR3 plus reference TRBV18 and TRBJ2-5, the full variable domain is NAGVMQNPRHLVRRRGQEARLRCSPMKGHSHVYWYRQLPEEGLKFMVYLQKENIIDESGMPKERFSAEFPKEGPSILRIQQVVRGDSAAYFCASSPQGQQETQYFGPGTRLLVL.

This clonotype was recorded at least ten times. V and J are TRBV20-1 and TRBJ2-1, with 7 bases aligning to TRBD2. CDR1 is DFQATT, CDR2 SNEGSKA, per germline (reference sequence). CDR3 size: 17 residues. V trimming: 3 bases; J trimming: 1 base; junction bases outside the gene matches: 12. The CDR3 coding sequence is TGCAGTGCTAGTCGATACAGACTAGCTGGGTCCTACAATGAGCAGTTCTTC. This sequence encodes CSASRYRLAGSYNEQFF.

This clonotype was seen at least ten times. V is TRBV28 and J is TRBJ2-7, with D unclear. Looked up from germline, CDR1 is MDHEN and CDR2 is SYDVKM. Trimming pared 6 bases from V and 2 bases from J, leaving 8 bases between. The CDR3 contains 12 residues. CDR3 in DNA: TGTGCCAGCAGCGATAGAGCCTACGAGCAGTACTTC. Protein sequence: CASSDRAYEQYF.